Listed below are T cell receptor beta chains from one sample, sequenced in a study of blood T cell repertoires in COVID-19. Repertoires were generated with immunoSEQ multiplex PCR, while TCRdb's copy carries only in-frame clones and drops some. The table has a few hundred thousand clones, about 90% seen once. Sequenced input: PBMCs or T cells enriched from blood (not recorded which). These receptors all come from a man aged 35-49 years in a cohort exposed to, infected with or recovered from COVID-19 (not recorded which). CDR3s include the opening cysteine and the closing phenylalanine or tryptophan. A D gene is named only where the DNA matches it firmly. A row's size may be missing; if present it is once, few, many or a size class.

CDR3,DNA,J,D,V,size
CASSPWTSGGYNEQFF,TGTGCCAGCAGTCCATGGACTAGCGGGGGCTACAATGAGCAGTTCTTC,TRBJ2-1,TRBD2,TRBV27,.
CASTGDGTVYNSPLHF,TGTGCCAGCACGGGGGATGGGACAGTCTATAATTCACCCCTCCACTTT,TRBJ1-6,TRBD1,TRBV2,once
CASSQVFSTGESPLHF,TGCGCCAGCAGCCAAGTGTTTTCGACAGGGGAATCACCCCTCCACTTT,TRBJ1-6,TRBD1,TRBV4-1,.
CASSPSNGYTF,TGTGCCAGCAGCCCATCAAATGGCTACACCTTC,TRBJ1-2,.,TRBV6-5,.
CASSYSRGGYGYTF,TGTGCCAGCAGTTACTCACGGGGGGGCTATGGCTACACCTTC,TRBJ1-2,.,TRBV6-5,.
CASSPSGRGRDQPQHF,TGTGCCAGCAGCCCGTCCGGGCGGGGGCGCGATCAGCCCCAGCATTTT,TRBJ1-5,.,TRBV7-9,.
CASSYSRGGYNEQFF,TGTGCCAGCAGTTACTCGAGGGGGGGGTACAATGAGCAGTTCTTC,TRBJ2-1,.,TRBV6-5,.
CASSWTSGYEQYF,TGTGCCAGCAGTTGGACTAGCGGTTACGAGCAGTACTTC,TRBJ2-7,TRBD2,TRBV12-3/TRBV12-4,.
CASSLGGRVYTEAFF,TGTGCCAGCAGCTTAGGGGGGCGGGTTTACACTGAAGCTTTCTTT,TRBJ1-1,.,TRBV7-9,.
CASTRGVPNEKLFF,TGTGCCAGCACCCGCGGGGTCCCTAATGAAAAACTGTTTTTT,TRBJ1-4,.,TRBV2,few
CASSYDRWTEAFF,TGTGCCAGCAGTTACGACAGGTGGACTGAAGCTTTCTTT,TRBJ1-1,.,TRBV6-5,.
CASSYPGLLCTYEQYF,TGTGCCAGCAGTTACCCCGGACTCCTCTGCACCTACGAGCAGTACTTC,TRBJ2-7,.,TRBV6-8,.
CASSLSGQGRNSPLHF,TGTGCCAGCAGTTTATCGGGACAGGGAAGGAATTCACCCCTCCACTTT,TRBJ1-6,TRBD1,TRBV27,.
CASSTLAGVETQYF,TGTGCCAGCAGCACACTAGCGGGAGTGGAGACCCAGTACTTC,TRBJ2-5,TRBD2,TRBV6-5,.
CASSELPGTGNTEAFF,TGTGCCAGCAGTGAGCTTCCCGGGACAGGGAACACTGAAGCTTTCTTT,TRBJ1-1,TRBD1,TRBV6-4,few
CASSLREGGYTF,TGTGCCAGTAGCCTCCGAGAGGGCGGCTACACCTTC,TRBJ1-2,.,TRBV19,.
CASSRDYLYEQYF,TGTGCCAGCAGTCGGGACTACCTCTACGAGCAGTACTTC,TRBJ2-7,TRBD2,TRBV6-6,.
CARRQGNEKLFF,TGTGCCAGAAGACAGGGGAATGAAAAACTGTTTTTT,TRBJ1-4,TRBD1,TRBV19,.
CASTRTGGDYGYTF,TGTGCCAGCACCCGGACAGGGGGTGACTATGGCTACACCTTC,TRBJ1-2,TRBD1,TRBV28,.
CASSLRDTDYYEQYF,TGCGCCAGCAGCCTCCGGGACACCGACTACTACGAGCAGTACTTC,TRBJ2-7,.,TRBV5-1,.
CASRGAVDSPLHF,TGCGCCAGCAGAGGGGCGGTGGATTCACCCCTCCACTTT,TRBJ1-6,.,TRBV5-1,few
CACIQGTNTGELFF,TGTGCCTGTATTCAGGGGACGAACACCGGGGAGCTGTTTTTT,TRBJ2-2,.,TRBV6-5,.
CASSRDTDTDTQYF,TGTGCCAGCAGCCGGGACACCGACACAGATACGCAGTATTTT,TRBJ2-3,.,TRBV6-4,few
CASSVGQGPEQYF,TGCGCCAGCAGCGTCGGACAGGGTCCCGAGCAGTACTTC,TRBJ2-7,TRBD1,TRBV5-1,.
CASSRSLHQPQHF,TGTGCCAGTAGTAGGAGTTTACATCAGCCCCAGCATTTT,TRBJ1-5,.,TRBV19,few
CASSQGTESNQPQHF,TGTGCCAGCAGCCAAGGGACAGAGAGCAATCAGCCCCAGCATTTT,TRBJ1-5,.,TRBV3-1/TRBV3-2,once
CASSLLFRDRGTLHF,TGTGCCAGCAGCCTGCTCTTCCGGGACAGAGGTACCCTCCACTTT,TRBJ1-6,TRBD1,TRBV14,.
CASSYSVLDRGNTEAFF,TGTGCCAGCAGTTACTCCGTATTGGACAGGGGGAACACTGAAGCTTTCTTT,TRBJ1-1,TRBD1,TRBV6-2/TRBV6-3,once
CASSTGGVTNEKLFF,TGTGCCAGCAGCACAGGGGGGGTCACTAATGAAAAACTGTTTTTT,TRBJ1-4,TRBD1,TRBV7-9,.
CASSYYTGNNQPQHF,TGTGCCAGCAGTTACTATACAGGGAACAATCAGCCCCAGCATTTT,TRBJ1-5,.,TRBV6-5,.
CSVAFGQGASEQYF,TGCAGCGTTGCGTTTGGACAGGGGGCTTCCGAGCAGTACTTC,TRBJ2-7,TRBD1,TRBV29-1,.
CASSSQGWHTEAFF,TGCGCCAGCAGCTCACAGGGTTGGCACACTGAAGCTTTCTTT,TRBJ1-1,.,TRBV5-1,once